This TCR beta chain came from a study of cytomegalovirus exposure and HLA in healthy donors. Study-wide context: There were roughly 120 million unique TCR beta sequences, drawn from around 180 million T cells, in an earlier analysis.

Regarding the study as a whole: It was in a later analysis that TCR association rates were seen to vary by HLA locus, highest for DRB1 and lowest for HLA-C. The availability of immune exposure information extended only to CMV serostatus.

Amplification used 60 Vbeta primers and 13 Jbeta primers. TCRdb's table, derived via immunoSEQ multiplex PCR, lists solely in-frame clones and lacks some. The sample gives about 280,000 clones, about 90% of which show up once; approximately 2.2% is in the top ten. The CDR3 totals 15 residues. V lost 5 bases to trimming and J lost 3 bases, with 17 bases between them. CDR1 is KGHSH and CDR2 is LQKENI in the germline V gene. Comments on this clone: Its antigen is as yet unknown.

The chain uses TRBV18 and TRBJ2-7, with D perhaps matching TRBD2 (6 bases). The sequence derives from a woman in her late teens or twenties in good health and CMV-seronegative. Sequencing was carried out using PBMCs. The CDR3 spells CASSMYREPIYEQYF. The CDR3, as DNA: TGTGCCAGCTCAATGTACCGGGAGCCGATCTACGAGCAGTACTTC.